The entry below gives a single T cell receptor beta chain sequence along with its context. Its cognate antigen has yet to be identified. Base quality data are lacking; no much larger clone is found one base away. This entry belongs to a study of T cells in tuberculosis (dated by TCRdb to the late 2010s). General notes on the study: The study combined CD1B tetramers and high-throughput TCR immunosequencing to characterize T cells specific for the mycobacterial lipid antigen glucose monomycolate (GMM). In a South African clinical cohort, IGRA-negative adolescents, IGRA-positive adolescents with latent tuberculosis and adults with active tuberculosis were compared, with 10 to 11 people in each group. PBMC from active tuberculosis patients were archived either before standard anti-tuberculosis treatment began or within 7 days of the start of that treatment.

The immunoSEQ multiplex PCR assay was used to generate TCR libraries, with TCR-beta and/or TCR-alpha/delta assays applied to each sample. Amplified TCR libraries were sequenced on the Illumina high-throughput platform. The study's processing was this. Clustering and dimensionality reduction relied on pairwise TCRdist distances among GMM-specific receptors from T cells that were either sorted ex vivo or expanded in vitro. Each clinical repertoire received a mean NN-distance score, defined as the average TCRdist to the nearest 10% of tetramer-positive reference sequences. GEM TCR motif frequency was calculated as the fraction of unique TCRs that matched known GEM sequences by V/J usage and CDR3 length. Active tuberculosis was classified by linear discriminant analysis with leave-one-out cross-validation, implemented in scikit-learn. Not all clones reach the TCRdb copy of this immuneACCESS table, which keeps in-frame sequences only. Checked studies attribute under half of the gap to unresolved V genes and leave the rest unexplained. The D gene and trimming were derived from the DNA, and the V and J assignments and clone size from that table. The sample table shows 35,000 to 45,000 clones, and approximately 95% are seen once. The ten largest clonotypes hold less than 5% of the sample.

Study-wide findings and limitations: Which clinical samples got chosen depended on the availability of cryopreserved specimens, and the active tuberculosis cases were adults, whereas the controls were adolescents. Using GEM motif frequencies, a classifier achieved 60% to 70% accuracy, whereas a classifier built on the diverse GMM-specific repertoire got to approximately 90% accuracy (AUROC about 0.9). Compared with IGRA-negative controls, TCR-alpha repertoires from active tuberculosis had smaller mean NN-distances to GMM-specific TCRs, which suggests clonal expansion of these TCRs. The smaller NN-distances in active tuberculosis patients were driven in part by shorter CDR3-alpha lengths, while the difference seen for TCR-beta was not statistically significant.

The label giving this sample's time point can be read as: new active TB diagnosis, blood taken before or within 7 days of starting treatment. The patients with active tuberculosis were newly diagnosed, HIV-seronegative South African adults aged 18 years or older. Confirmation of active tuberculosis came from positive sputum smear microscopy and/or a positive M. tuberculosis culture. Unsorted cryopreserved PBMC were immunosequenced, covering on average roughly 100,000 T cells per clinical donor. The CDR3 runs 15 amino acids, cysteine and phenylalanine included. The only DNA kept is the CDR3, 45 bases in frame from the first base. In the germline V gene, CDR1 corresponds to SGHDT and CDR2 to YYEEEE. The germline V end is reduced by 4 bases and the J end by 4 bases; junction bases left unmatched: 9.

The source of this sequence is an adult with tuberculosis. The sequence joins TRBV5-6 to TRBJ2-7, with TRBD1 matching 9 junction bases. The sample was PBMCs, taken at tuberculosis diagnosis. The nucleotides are TGTGCCAGCAGCAGCGGGACAGGGATAATTTACGAGCAGTACTTC. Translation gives CASSSGTGIIYEQYF.